These 13 T cell receptor beta chains came from one sample sequenced in a study of blood T cells in healthy people across ages. A sample-barcoded 5' primer and a J-beta primer mix were used in a second PCR of roughly 7 to 11 cycles. TCRdb independently ran MiXCR on the 5' RACE reads; one entry per CDR3 protein. The sample has hundreds of thousands of distinct CDR3 sequences; 46% are singletons. Source material: blood. The receptors were sampled from a man older than 75 in good health.

In this sample, this clonotype turned up a few times. V and J are TRBV20-1 and TRBJ2-7; TRBD1 might be the D (5 bases). The germline V and J ends were trimmed by 6 bases and 8 bases, with 8 bases remaining between them. This CDR3 is 9 amino acids long. Germline V CDR1 and CDR2: DFQATT, SNEGSKA (reference sequence). The CDR3, as DNA: TGCAGTGCCTCAGGGAAGCAGTACTTC. As protein: CSASGKQYF.

The chain carries TRBV5-1 and TRBJ2-3, with 7 bases fitting TRBD2. V dropped 0 bases and J dropped 5; count of bases not matched to a gene: 15. Germline V gene lookup returns CDR1 SGHRS and CDR2 YFSETQ. The CDR3 is made up of 18 amino acids. The CDR3 nucleotides read TGCGCCAGCAGCTTGGAGCCGGGAGGACTGATCCGCATAGATACGCAGTATTTT. It translates to CASSLEPGGLIRIDTQYF.

The chain has TRBV24-1 and TRBJ2-7; 8 nucleotides line up with TRBD1. The J call is in doubt because the DNA end fits TRBJ2-5 better. Looked up from germline, CDR1 is KGHDR and CDR2 is SFDVKD. This CDR3 contains 15 residues. CDR3 sequence: CATSSMGTGSETQYF. As DNA, the CDR3 is TGTGCCACCAGTTCGATGGGGACAGGAAGCGAGACCCAGTACTTC.

This clonotype was recorded many times. V and J are TRBV3-1 and TRBJ1-5, with D maybe TRBD1 (6 bases). V was clipped by 0 bases and J by 6 bases, with 12 bases between them. This CDR3 has 15 residues. Germline CDR1 is LGHDT and CDR2 is YNNKEL (reference sequence). CDR3 amino acids: CASSQDFRGGQPQHF. In nucleotides, the CDR3 is TGTGCCAGCAGCCAAGATTTCAGGGGCGGTCAGCCCCAGCATTTT. Drawing the rest from reference TRBV3-1 and TRBJ1-5, the complete variable domain is DTAVSQTPKYLVTQMGNDKSIKCEQNLGHDTMYWYKQDSKKFLKIMFSYNNKELIINETVPNRFSPKSPDKAHLNLHINSLELGDSAVYFCASSQDFRGGQPQHFGDGTRLSIL.

A word on this clonotype: The junction departs from germline at one end; a sequencing error may be responsible. V is TRBV13 and J is TRBJ2-3; 10 positions match TRBD2. Per the germline V gene, CDR1 is PRHDT and CDR2 is FYEKMQ (reference sequence). This CDR3 contains 15 residues. The CDR3 DNA follows: TGTGCCAGCAGCTCTGCTAGCGGGAGCATAGATACGCAGTATTTT. As protein: CASSSASGSIDTQYF. The full variable domain, rest sourced from reference TRBV13 and TRBJ2-3, is AAGVIQSPRHLIKEKRETATLKCYPIPRHDTVYWYQQGPGQDPQFLISFYEKMQSDKGSIPDRFSAQQFSDYHSELNMSSLELGDSALYFCASSSASGSIDTQYFGPGTRLTVL.

This clonotype was detected ten times or more. The chain couples TRBV20-1 to TRBJ2-5, with D possibly matching TRBD2 (6 bases). The CDR3 runs 13 residues. V lost 6 bases, J lost 1 base, and 12 bases lay in between. Germline V gene sequence: CDR1 DFQATT, CDR2 SNEGSKA (reference sequence). The CDR3 DNA sequence: TGCAGTGCGCGGGACCTTTTCCAAGAGACCCAGTACTTC. It encodes CSARDLFQETQYF.

The CDR3 coding sequence is TGTGCCAGCAGCTTGGGGGCGCAGGATGGCTACACCTTC. It specifies CASSLGAQDGYTF. The chain carries TRBV7-2 and TRBJ1-2, with D perhaps TRBD1 (6 bases). The ends were cut back, 3 bases at V and 6 bases at J, with 11 bases in the middle. The CDR3 sequence is 13 residues long. Per the germline V gene, CDR1 is SGHTA and CDR2 is FQGNSA.

The chain links TRBV6-6 to TRBJ1-2; D unresolved. The germline V gene encodes CDR1 MNHNY and CDR2 SVGAGI (reference sequence). CDR3 length: 13 amino acids. V was cut by 2 bases and J by 3 bases, with 7 bases left in between. The chain's CDR3 is CASSYTVDYGYTF. The CDR3, as DNA: TGTGCCAGCAGTTACACAGTGGACTATGGCTACACCTTC.

The chain employs TRBV5-1 and TRBJ2-5, with 7 nucleotides matching TRBD1. The CDR3 is made up of 15 amino acids. CDR1 is SGHRS and CDR2 is YFSETQ in the germline V gene. V lost 4 bases and J lost 5; bases outside the gene matches: 11. CDR3 protein: CASSGGQVEMETQYF. The CDR3 region has the DNA TGCGCCAGCAGCGGAGGACAGGTTGAGATGGAGACCCAGTACTTC.

This clonotype was detected once. The rearrangement links TRBV10-3 to TRBJ2-6; possible D gene TRBD1, 5 bases. This CDR3 has 15 amino acids. CDR1 is ENHRY and CDR2 is SYGVKD in the germline V gene. V lost 6 bases, J lost 0 bases, and 9 bases lay in between. CDR3 nucleotides: TGTGCCATCAGCCAGACAGTCTCTGGGGCCAACGTCCTGACTTTC. It specifies CAISQTVSGANVLTF.

This clonotype has only a few counts. The genes are TRBV7-2 and TRBJ1-2; no reliable D call. The CDR3 runs to 14 residues. Germline CDR1 SGHTA, CDR2 FQGNSA. Trimming left V 2 bases short and J 5 bases short, with 12 bases between. The CDR3 loop reads CASSLIGQTYGYTF. CDR3 DNA sequence: TGTGCCAGCAGCTTAATCGGGCAGACGTATGGCTACACCTTC.

The CDR3 sequence is CASSLDSTGQYF. CDR3 coding DNA: TGTGCCAGCAGCTTGGACAGTACGGGGCAGTACTTC. The gene calls are TRBV12-3 or TRBV12-4 and TRBJ2-4; D possibly corresponds to TRBD1 (6 bases). With 6 bases removed from V and 13 bases from J, the gap between germline ends came to 16 bases. This CDR3 has 12 amino acids.

This clonotype was picked up one time. This sequence joins TRBV20-1 and TRBJ2-5; 7 bases agree with TRBD2. The V and J ends lost 8 bases and 2 bases, in that order; junction bases with no gene match: 11. The CDR3 length is 14 residues. Germline V lookup: CDR1 DFQATT, CDR2 SNEGSKA (reference sequence). Here the CDR3 DNA reads TGCAGTTGGGGGTCGGGGGGATTGCAAGAGACCCAGTACTTC. Amino acids: CSWGSGGLQETQYF.